A single sample is the source of the 12 T cell receptor beta chains below, sequenced in a study of OX40 agonist ivuxolimab in advanced cancers. Clones were sequenced by immunoSEQ multiplex PCR, and TCRdb holds only the in-frame ones, with some missing. The sample has about 64,000 clones; approximately 90% are singletons. The sample in question was CD4+ or CD8+ T cells sorted from blood, obtained in a trial of the OX40 agonist ivuxolimab. The receptors originated from an adult with an advanced solid tumor such as melanoma, head and neck, liver or kidney cancer.

CDR3 residues: CSSWGGGDGRSDTQYF. The CDR3 DNA follows: TGCAGCTCATGGGGGGGCGGAGATGGCAGATCAGATACGCAGTATTTT. V and J are TRBV29-1 and TRBJ2-3; weak D call: TRBD2 (7 bases). Trimming took 8 bases from V and 4 from J, leaving 25 bases between them. The CDR3 length is 16 residues. Germline V lookup: CDR1 SQVTM, CDR2 ANQGSEA.

This chain connects TRBV18 to TRBJ2-2; 9 bases agree with TRBD2. This CDR3 is built from 18 residues. V shed 3 bases and J 4 bases; nucleotides not matched to a gene: 12. Germline CDR1 KGHSH, CDR2 LQKENI. CDR3 nucleotide sequence: TGTGCCAGCTCACCTCTTGATCGTAGCGGGAGACTCACCGGGGAGCTGTTTTTT. This gives the protein CASSPLDRSGRLTGELFF.

This sequence joins TRBV5-6 and TRBJ2-5, with D perhaps being TRBD1 or TRBD2 (5 bases each). Germline V CDR1 and CDR2: SGHDT, YYEEEE. This CDR3 comprises 17 residues. V was cut by 0 bases and J by 1 base, with 16 bases left in between. This chain's CDR3 is CASSLAPGWGTQETQYF. DNA of the CDR3: TGTGCCAGCAGCTTGGCCCCGGGGTGGGGCACCCAAGAGACCCAGTACTTC.

This rearrangement joins TRBV4-2 to TRBJ2-1, with TRBD2 identical over 10 bases. The germline V gene has CDR1 LGHNA and CDR2 YNFKEQ. This CDR3 is 16 amino acids long. Trimming took 0 bases from V and 8 from J; bases not matched to a gene: 7. Written as DNA, the CDR3 is TGTGCCAGCAGCCAAGATCGGAGACTAGCGGGCCATGAGCAGTTCTTC. Translation: CASSQDRRLAGHEQFF.

The chain uses TRBV7-6 and TRBJ2-5; no definite D call. CDR3 length: 12 amino acids. V was shortened by 5 bases and J by 1 base, with 5 bases between the two germline ends. The germline CDR1 and CDR2 sequences are SGHVS and FNYEAQ. The chain's CDR3 is CASSASQETQYF. CDR3 DNA: TGTGCCAGCAGCGCTAGCCAAGAGACCCAGTACTTC.

The gene calls are TRBV9 and TRBJ2-1; 12 bases map to TRBD2. The CDR3 has 17 amino acids. The germline gives CDR1 SGDLS, CDR2 YYNGEE. Trimming at V came to 4 bases and at J to 7 bases, leaving 12 bases not matched to a gene. CDR3 in DNA: TGTGCCAGCAGCTTTCGCCCGACTAGCGGGAGTCAGAATGAGCAGTTCTTC. Protein: CASSFRPTSGSQNEQFF.

V gene TRBV27 combines with J gene TRBJ2-7, with D possibly being TRBD1 or TRBD2 (6 bases each). Germline V gene data show CDR1 as MNHEY and CDR2 as SMNVEV (reference sequence). V lost 3 bases, J lost 1 base, and 13 bases lay in between. This CDR3 spans 15 amino acids. In nucleotides, the CDR3 is TGTGCCAGCAGTTTCGGAGGGACACCATCCTACGAGCAGTACTTC. Its protein is CASSFGGTPSYEQYF.

Points on this clone: One junction end disagrees with the germline gene, perhaps due to a read error. The chain combines TRBV14 with TRBJ2-1, with D perhaps matching TRBD2 (5 bases). Germline V gene data show CDR1 as SGHDN and CDR2 as FVKESK. The CDR3 sequence is 15 residues long. The CDR3 loop reads CASSLDYPTYSEQFF. The CDR3 DNA is TGTGCCAGCAGCCTTGACTACCCTACCTACAGTGAGCAGTTCTTC. Full variable domain (outside the CDR3, taken from reference TRBV14 and TRBJ2-1): EAGVTQFPSHSVIEKGQTVTLRCDPISGHDNLYWYRRVMGKEIKFLLHFVKESKQDESGMPNNRFLAERTGGTYSTLKVQPAELEDSGVYFCASSLDYPTYSEQFFGPGTRLTVL.

About this clone itself: At one end, the junction sequence differs from germline, possibly due to a read error. The chain is built from TRBV10-3 and TRBJ2-7; 13 nucleotides line up with TRBD2. Looked up from germline, CDR1 is ENHRY and CDR2 is SYGVKD. This CDR3 is built from 16 residues. Here the CDR3 reads CASSEGTSGVPYEQYF. The CDR3 nucleotides read TGTGCCAGCAGTGAAGGGACTAGCGGGGTTCCCTACGAGCAGTACTTC.

This clone was seen only a few times. The genes are TRBV13 and TRBJ1-5, with TRBD1 identical over 7 bases. In germline, CDR1 is PRHDT, CDR2 FYEKMQ (reference sequence). After removal of 5 bases from V and 6 bases from J, the junction contained 4 bases not matched to a gene. The CDR3 is 13 amino acids. The CDR3 is CASSPGGIQPQHF. The CDR3 bases are TGTGCCAGCAGCCCAGGGGGGATTCAGCCCCAGCATTTT.

This sequence joins TRBV2 and TRBJ2-5; tentative D call: TRBD2 (6 bases). CDR3 length equals 13 residues. V was trimmed by 0 bases and J by 9 bases, leaving 11 bases between them. CDR1 and CDR2 (germline): SNHLY, FYNNEI. In DNA, the CDR3 is TGTGCCAGCAGTGAAGCAGGAGGGGTGGCCCAGTACTTC. It is translated as CASSEAGGVAQYF.

V is TRBV4-1 and J is TRBJ1-2; D not certain. CDR1 MGHRA and CDR2 YSYEKL come from the germline V gene. Trimming shortened V by 3 bases and J by 5 bases, and 16 bases separated the two germline ends. This CDR3 comprises 15 residues. The CDR3 DNA follows: TGCGCCAGCAGCCACGGAGAGGTCCTCTTTTATGGCTACACCTTC. Protein product: CASSHGEVLFYGYTF.